One sample yielded the 10 T cell receptor beta chains listed below, sequenced in a study of siplizumab effects on memory and regulatory T cells. Data came from immunoSEQ multiplex PCR; TCRdb stores just in-frame clones and leaves some out. The data contain 50,000 to 70,000 clones, just over 95% of them singletons. The sequencing input was naive CD8+ T cells sorted from blood. The source is a human donor in good health.

This chain connects TRBV5-6 to TRBJ2-7; D remains ambiguous. Germline V lookup: CDR1 SGHDT, CDR2 YYEEEE. This CDR3 has 12 residues. Trimming shortened V by 3 bases and J by 3 bases, and 7 bases separated the two germline ends. CDR3 nucleotides: TGTGCCAGCAGCTGGGGTCTCTACGAGCAGTACTTC. Its translation: CASSWGLYEQYF.

This clone was found once. V and J are TRBV6-1 and TRBJ2-7; D gene ambiguous. Trimming stripped 8 bases from V and 0 bases from J, with 5 bases between. From germline, CDR1 is MNHNS and CDR2 SASEGT. The CDR3 has 11 amino acids. In DNA, the CDR3 is TGTGCCAGCGGGGTCTCCTACGAGCAGTACTTC. This encodes CASGVSYEQYF.

This clone was seen a single time. V and J are TRBV27 and TRBJ1-6; perhaps TRBD1 as D (5 bases). CDR3 length: 16 amino acids. Germline V lookup: CDR1 MNHEY, CDR2 SMNVEV (reference sequence). The germline V and J ends were trimmed by 2 bases and 7 bases, with 15 bases remaining between them. Here the CDR3 DNA reads TGTGCCAGCAGTTTAGTTGGGGGGGTGGGAAATTCACCCCTCCACTTT. Translation: CASSLVGGVGNSPLHF.

The rearrangement uses TRBV7-5 and TRBJ2-1; TRBD2, the table's D call, lacks a check against the DNA. TRBV7-5 is a pseudogene. The CDR3 extends over 16 amino acids. The CDR3 loop is CVRSFRPDSCINEQFF. The DNA for the CDR3 is TGTGTCAGAAGCTTTCGGCCGGACTCCTGCATAAATGAGCAGTTCTTC.

The chain is built from TRBV7-8 and TRBJ2-3, with D perhaps matching TRBD1 or TRBD2 (6 bases each). The CDR3 loop spans 15 amino acids. V lost 6 bases and J 3 bases, leaving 16 bases between the germline ends. CDR1 is SGHVS and CDR2 is FQNEAQ in the germline V gene. CDR3 in amino acids: CASRDEGGRTDTQYF. The CDR3 nucleotides read TGTGCCAGCAGAGATGAGGGGGGAAGGACAGATACGCAGTATTTT.

The chain uses TRBV6-1 and TRBJ2-1; 10 bases line up with TRBD2. Looked up from germline, CDR1 is MNHNS and CDR2 is SASEGT. J lost 4 bases, V lost 1 base, and 4 bases had no gene match. The CDR3 covers 16 residues. The CDR3 protein is CASSEEAGGPYNEQFF. In DNA form, the CDR3 reads TGTGCCAGCAGTGAAGAAGCGGGGGGGCCGTACAATGAGCAGTTCTTC.

CDR3 residues: CASSSPLDADTQYF. For the CDR3, the DNA is TGTGCCAGCAGTTCACCCCTGGACGCAGATACGCAGTATTTT. V gene TRBV25-1 combines with J gene TRBJ2-3, with D unclear. Germline V gives CDR1 MGHDK, CDR2 SYGVNS. CDR3 length equals 14 residues. With 5 bases removed from V and 4 bases from J, the gap between germline ends came to 13 bases.

This clone was seen just once. The gene calls are TRBV7-3 and TRBJ1-1; 10 bases agree with TRBD1. Germline V gene data show CDR1 as SGHTA and CDR2 as FQGTGA. V gave up 3 bases and J gave up 5 bases; unmatched junction bases: 3. CDR3 length: 14 amino acids. CDR3: CASSLTGGETEAFF. CDR3 bases: TGTGCCAGCAGCTTGACAGGGGGCGAGACTGAAGCTTTCTTT.

The chain couples TRBV29-1 to TRBJ1-1, with no clear D. The germline V gene has CDR1 SQVTM and CDR2 ANQGSEA. Trimming removed 7 bases at V and 1 base at J, with 10 bases between. The CDR3 totals 12 residues. In DNA, the CDR3 is TGCAGCGCCTGGACGGAGAACACTGAAGCTTTCTTT. This gives the protein CSAWTENTEAFF.

The chain links TRBV9 to TRBJ2-7; maybe TRBD1 (6 bases). The CDR3 is 12 residues long. Germline loops: CDR1 SGDLS, CDR2 YYNGEE. Deletions cut 3 bases from V and 5 bases from J, with 9 bases between. The CDR3 sequence: CASSAQGNEQYF. The CDR3 region has the DNA TGTGCCAGCAGCGCACAGGGCAACGAGCAGTACTTC.